These 14 T cell receptor beta chains originate from one sample sequenced in a study of cytomegalovirus exposure and HLA in healthy donors. The PCR had 60 Vbeta and 13 Jbeta primers. TCRdb's table, derived via immunoSEQ multiplex PCR, lists solely in-frame clones and lacks some. The sample yields 130,000 to 150,000 clones, over 70% seen once. What was sequenced was PBMCs. These TCRs come from a woman aged 35 to 49 in good health and CMV-seropositive.

The chain uses TRBV9 and TRBJ2-3, with 9 bases identical to TRBD2. V shed 4 bases and J 2 bases; nucleotides not matched to a gene: 14. The CDR3 extends over 18 amino acids. Germline V gene lookup returns CDR1 SGDLS and CDR2 YYNGEE. DNA of the CDR3: TGTGCCAGCAGCCGAAGGGGGGGAGCGGGGGGTCCCACAGATACGCAGTATTTT. This sequence encodes CASSRRGGAGGPTDTQYF. The variable domain in full, completed from reference TRBV9 and TRBJ2-3, reads DSGVTQTPKHLITATGQRVTLRCSPRSGDLSVYWYQQSLDQGLQFLIQYYNGEERAKGNILERFSAQQFPDLHSELNLSSLELGDSALYFCASSRRGGAGGPTDTQYFGPGTRLTVL.

A few counts support this clone. The CDR3 is CASSQGTSGVSTDTQYF. The CDR3 region has the DNA TGTGCCAGCAGCCAAGGGACTAGCGGGGTTAGCACAGATACGCAGTATTTT. V gene TRBV4-2 combines with J gene TRBJ2-3; TRBD2 matches 12 bases. Per the germline V gene, CDR1 is LGHNA and CDR2 is YNFKEQ. This CDR3 spans 17 amino acids. V lost 1 base to trimming and J lost 0 bases; unmatched junction nucleotides: 2.

This chain connects TRBV9 to TRBJ2-2; D not certain. Trimming removed 4 bases at V and 2 bases at J, with 9 bases between. Germline V gene data show CDR1 as SGDLS and CDR2 as YYNGEE. The CDR3 totals 14 residues. Written as DNA, the CDR3 is TGTGCCAGCAGCCCCTTCTTAAACACCGGGGAGCTGTTTTTT. Its translation: CASSPFLNTGELFF.

The chain employs TRBV11-2 and TRBJ2-2; perhaps TRBD2 as D (6 bases). The V gene lost 1 base and the J gene lost 4 bases, with 13 bases spanning the gap. The CDR3 is made up of 16 amino acids. In germline, CDR1 is SGHAT, CDR2 FQNNGV. The CDR3 sequence: CASSLVRGGSTGELFF. The DNA for the CDR3 is TGTGCCAGCAGCTTAGTCCGGGGAGGCTCCACCGGGGAGCTGTTTTTT.

The V and J genes are TRBV7-3 and TRBJ1-1, with D possibly matching TRBD1 (6 bases). The CDR3 length is 14 residues. Trimming stripped 3 bases from V and 1 base from J, with 9 bases between. CDR1 SGHTA and CDR2 FQGTGA come from the germline V gene. Here the CDR3 DNA reads TGTGCCAGCAGCTTGGACAGAACGAACACTGAAGCTTTCTTT. The encoded protein is CASSLDRTNTEAFF.

The count of this clone is one. The rearrangement uses TRBV5-1 and TRBJ1-2; 7 positions match TRBD1. Germline trimming cut 0 bases from V and 0 bases from J; bases unmatched to any gene: 2. This CDR3 comprises 15 residues. Germline-derived CDR1 and CDR2 are SGHRS and YFSETQ. Here the CDR3 reads CASSLVGGANYGYTF. CDR3 DNA sequence: TGCGCCAGCAGCTTGGTAGGGGGCGCTAACTATGGCTACACCTTC.

The chain combines TRBV14 with TRBJ2-3; D ambiguous. The CDR3 loop spans 13 amino acids. Germline CDR1 and CDR2: SGHDN and FVKESK. V was pared by 3 bases and J by 0 bases, with 4 bases between. For the CDR3, the DNA is TGTGCCAGCAGCCATTCTAGCACAGATACGCAGTATTTT. It translates to CASSHSSTDTQYF.

A single count supports this clone. This CDR3 is CASIGGAGGPYEQYF. CDR3 coding DNA: TGTGCCAGCATTGGGGGGGCGGGGGGCCCCTACGAGCAGTACTTC. J is TRBJ2-7 and V is TRBV6-6; 8 bases map to TRBD2. Unmatched junction bases numbered 10, after V lost 7 bases and J lost 2 bases. The CDR3 is made up of 15 amino acids. The germline gives CDR1 MNHNY, CDR2 SVGAGI (reference sequence).

The chain has TRBV5-5 and TRBJ2-7; D is perhaps TRBD1 (5 bases). Trimming took off 5 bases at V and 3 bases at J, with 15 bases between the two ends. From germline, CDR1 is SGHKS and CDR2 YYEKEE (reference sequence). The CDR3 runs to 14 residues. CDR3 residues: CASSLDSLFYEQYF. The CDR3 DNA follows: TGTGCCAGCAGTTTAGACAGCCTTTTCTACGAGCAGTACTTC.

The chain uses TRBV5-4 and TRBJ1-2, with D hard to call. The CDR3 is 15 amino acids. CDR1 SGHNT and CDR2 YYREEE come from the germline V gene (reference sequence). Trimming took 0 bases from V and 3 from J, leaving 12 bases between them. CDR3 DNA: TGTGCCAGCAGCTTGGCCTTCTCAACTGACTATGGCTACACCTTC. Its translation is CASSLAFSTDYGYTF.

The CDR3 sequence is CASSATGSFSTDTQYF. The CDR3 DNA is TGTGCCAGCAGCGCAACCGGGTCCTTCTCCACAGATACGCAGTATTTT. The chain recombines TRBV9 with TRBJ2-3; D not resolved. CDR1 SGDLS and CDR2 YYNGEE come from the germline V gene. The CDR3 consists of 16 residues. Deletions cut 3 bases from V and 2 bases from J, with 16 bases between.

This clone was observed a handful of times. V and J are TRBV7-9 and TRBJ2-7; D uncertain. The CDR3 spans 12 residues. CDR1 and CDR2 from the germline V gene are SEHNR and FQNEAQ (reference sequence). Trimming removed 3 bases from V and 3 bases from J, with 6 bases in between. The CDR3 DNA reads as TGTGCCAGCAGCTTGTCAGGCTACGAGCAGTACTTC. This codes for CASSLSGYEQYF.

In this sample, this clone turned up once. The chain uses TRBV30 and TRBJ1-6; possibly TRBD1 for D (6 bases). Trimming shortened V by 4 bases and J by 1 base, and 8 bases separated the two germline ends. This CDR3 contains 14 residues. CDR1 is GTSNPN and CDR2 is SVGIG in the germline V gene (reference sequence). CDR3 DNA: TGTGCCTGGAACAGGGATTCCTATAATTCACCCCTCCACTTT. This gives the protein CAWNRDSYNSPLHF. Full variable domain (remainder filled in from reference TRBV30 and TRBJ1-6): SQTIHQWPATLVQPVGSPLSLECTVEGTSNPNLYWYRQAAGRGLQLLFYSVGIGQISSEVPQNLSASRPQDRQFILSSKKLLLSDSGFYLCAWNRDSYNSPLHFGNGTRLTVT.

The chain links TRBV7-7 to TRBJ2-2; TRBD2 matches at 7 bases. The V and J ends lost 1 base and 5 bases, in that order; junction bases with no gene match: 7. The CDR3 contains 16 residues. Germline V gives CDR1 SSHAT, CDR2 FNYEAQ (reference sequence). The CDR3 sequence is CASSLEGLRGTGELFF. For the CDR3, the DNA is TGTGCCAGCAGCTTAGAAGGGTTGCGGGGGACCGGGGAGCTGTTTTTT.